One sample yielded the 20 T cell receptor beta chains listed below, sequenced in a study of T cell changes during pregnancy in multiple sclerosis (dated 2019 in TCRdb). The library was obtained by the immunoSEQ multiplex PCR assay. TCRdb retrieved this table from immuneACCESS and kept in-frame rearrangements only. Not all clones are present; in checked studies, unresolved V genes account for under half, and no reason is known for the remainder. Counted in this sample were more than 65,000 clones; approximately 90% of them appeared once. Together, the top ten hold approximately 3.4% of the sample. The material was peripheral blood, obtained before pregnancy. The receptors were sampled from a female donor with multiple sclerosis, enrolled in a pregnancy study.

V and J are TRBV6-5 and TRBJ1-1; perhaps TRBD1 as D (6 bases). V dropped 6 bases and J dropped 11 bases, with 13 bases sitting between them. The germline CDR1 and CDR2 sequences are MNHEY and SVGAGI. There are 11 residues in the CDR3. CDR3 in DNA: TGTGCCAGCAGACAAACAGGGCGCGCTTTCTTT. It is translated as CASRQTGRAFF.

The chain joins TRBV7-8 to TRBJ2-1; 13 bases line up with TRBD2. This CDR3 comprises 17 residues. V trimming: 1 base; J trimming: 2 bases; junction bases outside the gene matches: 2. Per the germline V gene, CDR1 is SGHVS and CDR2 is FQNEAQ. CDR3 nucleotide sequence: TGTGCCAGCAGCTTAGGGGGACTAGCGGGACCCTACAATGAGCAGTTCTTC. Amino acid sequence: CASSLGGLAGPYNEQFF.

The genes are TRBV7-2 and TRBJ2-7; D unresolved. Germline values: CDR1 SGHTA, CDR2 FQGNSA. V was trimmed by 2 bases and J by 6 bases, leaving 5 bases between them. The CDR3 is made up of 11 amino acids. CDR3 loop: CASSLSFEQYF. In nucleotides, the CDR3 is TGTGCCAGCAGCTTATCTTTCGAGCAGTACTTC.

The chain combines TRBV27 with TRBJ2-2, with TRBD1 matching over 8 bases. V shed 7 bases, J shed 5 bases, and the junction held 6 bases outside the gene matches. CDR1 and CDR2 (germline): MNHEY, SMNVEV (reference sequence). The CDR3 has 14 residues. The CDR3 protein is CASTTGGRTGELFF. The CDR3 bases are TGTGCCAGCACCACAGGGGGAAGGACCGGGGAGCTGTTTTTT.

The CDR3 DNA follows: TGTGCCAGCAGCGCTGAGAATACTTATGGGCTGAGTGAAAAACTGTTTTTT. It codes for CASSAENTYGLSEKLFF. J is TRBJ1-4 and V is TRBV21-1; the DNA was not used to check the table's D call, TRBD1. TRBV21-1 is a listed pseudogene. The CDR3 spans 17 residues.

This chain joins TRBV6-1 and TRBJ2-3; no clear D. This CDR3 is 15 amino acids long. The V end lost 2 bases, the J end lost 0 bases, and 9 bases lay between the germline ends. The germline CDR1 and CDR2 sequences are MNHNS and SASEGT. CDR3 sequence reads: CASSESAVSTDTQYF. For the CDR3, the DNA is TGTGCCAGCAGTGAATCGGCGGTCAGCACAGATACGCAGTATTTT.

J is TRBJ2-1 and V is TRBV2; TRBD2 matches 11 bases. The germline gives CDR1 SNHLY, CDR2 FYNNEI. V lost 2 bases and J lost 10; bases outside the gene matches: 4. The CDR3 runs 14 residues. The CDR3 loop reads CASSETSGSNEQFF. The CDR3 DNA sequence: TGTGCCAGCAGTGAAACTAGCGGGAGCAACGAGCAGTTCTTC.

This chain connects TRBV6-5 to TRBJ1-1; D is unresolved. The germline CDR1 and CDR2 sequences are MNHEY and SVGAGI. The CDR3 length is 14 residues. The V end was cut by 5 bases, the J end by 4 bases, with 14 bases between. The CDR3: CASSLRATGTEAFF. The CDR3 nucleotides read TGTGCCAGCAGTCTGAGGGCTACGGGCACTGAAGCTTTCTTT.

CDR3: CASSVSGTGGAEEAETQYF. The CDR3, as DNA: TGTGCCAGCAGCGTAAGCGGGACAGGGGGCGCGGAGGAAGCGGAGACCCAGTACTTC. The chain carries TRBV9 and TRBJ2-5, with TRBD1 matching over 12 bases. The junction had 15 bases not matched to a gene; V was cut back by 1 base and J by 5 bases. The CDR3 extends over 19 amino acids. Germline loops: CDR1 SGDLS, CDR2 YYNGEE.

The chain links TRBV19 to TRBJ2-7; D is possibly TRBD1 (5 bases). Germline lookup yields CDR1 LNHDA and CDR2 SQIVND (reference sequence). There are 16 residues in the CDR3. The V and J ends lost 3 bases and 4 bases respectively, with 19 bases between them. The CDR3 DNA is TGTGCCAGTAGTATCCTTCAGGGTGTTGGTCTTTACGAGCAGTACTTC. Translating gives CASSILQGVGLYEQYF.

V and J are TRBV5-4 and TRBJ2-2; TRBD1 aligns across 9 bases. The V and J ends lost 0 bases and 8 bases, in that order; junction bases with no gene match: 8. Germline assignment: CDR1 SGHNT and CDR2 YYREEE (reference sequence). The CDR3 sequence is 16 residues long. The CDR3 DNA follows: TGTGCCAGCAGCTTGGATGGTACAGGGGGCGGGGGGGAGCTGTTTTTT. Translation: CASSLDGTGGGGELFF. The complete variable domain, with remaining parts taken from reference TRBV5-4 and TRBJ2-2, reads ETGVTQSPTHLIKTRGQQVTLRCSSQSGHNTVSWYQQALGQGPQFIFQYYREEENGRGNFPPRFSGLQFPNYSSELNVNALELDDSALYLCASSLDGTGGGGELFFGEGSRLTVL.

The chain has TRBV29-1 and TRBJ1-4, with a weak D call TRBD1 (5 bases). Germline CDR1 is SQVTM and CDR2 is ANQGSEA. With 4 bases removed from V and 11 bases from J, the gap between germline ends came to 14 bases. This CDR3 region has 12 residues. The CDR3 nucleotides are TGCAGCGTTGTTTTCTGGGGGGGGAAACTGTTTTTT. Translating gives CSVVFWGGKLFF.

The chain links TRBV4-2 to TRBJ1-1, with 10 nucleotides matching TRBD1. Germline V gene sequence: CDR1 LGHNA, CDR2 YNFKEQ. Unmatched junction bases numbered 11, after V lost 4 bases and J lost 0 bases. The CDR3 totals 18 residues. Written as DNA, the CDR3 is TGTGCCAGCAGCCCACGGGACAGGGGAGCTTACATGAACACTGAAGCTTTCTTT. This codes for CASSPRDRGAYMNTEAFF.

This chain connects TRBV5-4 to TRBJ2-2, with TRBD2 matching 10 bases. J lost 5 bases, V lost 8 bases, and 9 bases had no gene match. The CDR3 loop spans 15 amino acids. Germline loops: CDR1 SGHNT, CDR2 YYREEE (reference sequence). The CDR3 coding sequence is TGTGCCAGTCTTATAGCGGGAGGTGGTACCGGGGAGCTGTTTTTT. This gives the protein CASLIAGGGTGELFF.

This chain links TRBV7-6 with TRBJ2-7; tentative D call: TRBD2 (6 bases). V was shortened by 5 bases and J by 7 bases, with 15 bases between the two germline ends. The CDR3 loop spans 13 amino acids. Germline V gene sequence: CDR1 SGHVS, CDR2 FNYEAQ. CDR3 sequence reads: CASSPRLVWEQYF. CDR3 in DNA: TGTGCCAGCAGCCCGCGACTAGTTTGGGAGCAGTACTTC.

V and J are TRBV4-1 and TRBJ2-7, with D maybe TRBD1 (5 bases). CDR1 MGHRA and CDR2 YSYEKL come from the germline V gene. The CDR3 is 15 amino acids. The germline V and J ends were trimmed by 0 bases and 0 bases, with 9 bases remaining between them. The CDR3: CASSQDGQGSYEQYF. The CDR3, as DNA: TGCGCCAGCAGCCAAGATGGGCAGGGCTCCTACGAGCAGTACTTC.

The chain is built from TRBV7-9 and TRBJ2-1, with TRBD2 identical over 7 bases. J lost 7 bases, V lost 6 bases, and 12 bases had no gene match. CDR3 length equals 15 residues. CDR1 SEHNR and CDR2 FQNEAQ come from the germline V gene (reference sequence). CDR3 protein: CASRWWGGSSNEQFF. DNA for the CDR3: TGTGCCAGCAGATGGTGGGGGGGGAGCAGTAATGAGCAGTTCTTC.

The chain recombines TRBV10-3 with TRBJ2-1, with D possibly TRBD2 on 6 matching bases. This CDR3 is 15 amino acids long. Trimming took 6 bases from V and 4 from J, leaving 16 bases between them. Germline-derived CDR1 and CDR2 are ENHRY and SYGVKD. The CDR3 sequence is CAIRNRDSVYNEQFF. DNA of the CDR3: TGTGCCATCAGGAACCGGGACTCCGTTTACAATGAGCAGTTCTTC.

The chain recombines TRBV15 with TRBJ1-2; no firm D call. The CDR3 loop spans 15 amino acids. Trimming pared 1 base from V and 6 bases from J, leaving 15 bases between. The germline CDR1 and CDR2 sequences are LNHNV and YYDKDF (reference sequence). The CDR3 DNA follows: TGTGCCACCAGCAGAGCTGGGGAGGTGAGAAATGGCTACACCTTC. Its translation: CATSRAGEVRNGYTF.

This clone was seen only a few times. This chain uses TRBV6-5 with TRBJ1-2; D gene ambiguous. Germline values: CDR1 MNHEY, CDR2 SVGAGI. The V end lost 6 bases, the J end lost 8 bases, and 13 bases lay between the germline ends. The CDR3 is 12 amino acids. The DNA for the CDR3 is TGTGCCAGCAGCTGGGCGGGAGGGGGCTACACCTTC. Amino acid sequence: CASSWAGGGYTF.